This is a list of T cell receptor beta chains from one sample in a study of CD4 and CD8 cells across lung adenocarcinoma regions. TCRdb re-derived calls from the PCR reads in MiXCR, one entry per CDR3 protein. The sample lists 4,500 to 5,500 distinct CDR3 sequences, about 45% seen once, with approximately 15% in the top ten. Specimen: CD4+ T cells from the margin of a lung tumor. The receptors originated from a female donor with lung adenocarcinoma. The CD4 and CD8 labels of this study may be unreliable. Both conserved end residues are part of each CDR3. Each record gives: V gene, J gene, D gene, clone size, CDR3 protein, CDR3 DNA. A D gene is named only where the DNA matches it firmly. Size tells how often a clone was seen (once, few, many) or the class of an expanded clone, and some rows leave it out.

V: TRBV20-1
J: TRBJ2-4
D: TRBD2
size: NA
CDR3: CSAKMGRENPRNIQYF
DNA: TGCAGTGCTAAAATGGGGCGGGAGAATCCACGAAACATTCAGTACTTC

V: TRBV6-1
J: TRBJ2-3
D: TRBD2
size: NA
CDR3: CASSMASGGRGKETQYF
DNA: TGTGCCAGCAGCATGGCTAGCGGAGGGAGGGGCAAAGAGACCCAGTATTTT

V: TRBV6-2/TRBV6-3
J: TRBJ1-4
D: NA
size: few
CDR3: CASSYWGAGEKLFF
DNA: TGTGCCAGCAGTTACTGGGGGGCCGGTGAAAAACTGTTTTTT

V: TRBV7-6
J: TRBJ2-3
D: NA
size: medium-sized
CDR3: CASSLAPSTDTQYF
DNA: TGTGCCAGCAGCTTAGCGCCTAGCACAGATACGCAGTATTTT

V: TRBV6-1
J: TRBJ2-5
D: TRBD2
size: medium-sized
CDR3: CASTTEGAGREQYF
DNA: TGTGCCAGCACCACGGAGGGAGCGGGACGGGAGCAGTACTTC

V: TRBV7-8
J: TRBJ2-3
D: NA
size: few
CDR3: CASSLGWGSTDTQYF
DNA: TGTGCCAGCAGCTTAGGGTGGGGGAGCACAGATACGCAGTATTTT

V: TRBV6-1
J: TRBJ2-3
D: NA
size: NA
CDR3: CASSMGDGTQYF
DNA: TGTGCCAGCAGTATGGGGGATGGCACGCAGTATTTT

V: TRBV6-1
J: TRBJ2-7
D: TRBD1
size: NA
CDR3: CASSEWAGQDLYEQYF
DNA: TGTGCCAGCAGTGAATGGGCGGGACAGGACCTCTACGAGCAGTACTTC

V: TRBV7-2
J: TRBJ2-3
D: NA
size: NA
CDR3: CASSLVLLGPEITDTQYF
DNA: TGTGCCAGCAGCTTAGTACTCTTGGGGCCAGAAATCACAGATACGCAGTATTTT

V: TRBV6-4
J: TRBJ2-2
D: NA
size: few
CDR3: CASREQGGTGELFF
DNA: TGTGCCAGCAGGGAACAGGGTGGTACCGGGGAGCTGTTTTTT

V: TRBV6-1
J: TRBJ2-5
D: NA
size: large
CDR3: CASSDNGVASVTQYF
DNA: TGTGCCAGCAGTGACAATGGGGTAGCAAGCGTAACCCAGTACTTC

V: TRBV6-1
J: TRBJ2-2
D: TRBD2
size: large
CDR3: CASSGDLAATGELFF
DNA: TGTGCCAGCAGTGGGGATCTAGCGGCTACCGGGGAGCTGTTTTTT

V: TRBV6-1
J: TRBJ2-2
D: TRBD1
size: medium-sized
CDR3: CASSGQGNTGELFF
DNA: TGTGCCAGCAGCGGACAGGGGAACACCGGGGAGCTGTTTTTT

V: TRBV10-1
J: TRBJ2-4
D: NA
size: large
CDR3: CASPVDGRTKNIQYF
DNA: TGCGCCAGCCCCGTTGATGGGAGGACCAAAAACATTCAGTACTTC

V: TRBV6-1
J: TRBJ2-5
D: TRBD1
size: NA
CDR3: CASSEGPGGRDKETQYF
DNA: TGTGCCAGCAGTGAGGGGCCAGGGGGCCGTGACAAAGAGACTCAGTACTTC

V: TRBV6-1
J: TRBJ2-5
D: NA
size: NA
CDR3: CASSDYGMGETQYF
DNA: TGTGCCAGCAGTGATTACGGCATGGGAGAGACCCAGTACTTC

V: TRBV28
J: TRBJ2-1
D: TRBD1
size: few
CDR3: CASSFPRQGTNEQFF
DNA: TGTGCCAGCAGTTTTCCGCGACAGGGTACGAATGAGCAGTTCTTC

V: TRBV6-1
J: TRBJ2-5
D: TRBD2
size: NA
CDR3: CASTPAGGRETQYF
DNA: TGTGCCAGCACCCCCGCGGGGGGGCGAGAGACCCAGTACTTC

V: TRBV10-2
J: TRBJ2-3
D: NA
size: NA
CDR3: CASRRQGSTDTQYF
DNA: TGCGCCAGCAGGAGGCAGGGAAGCACAGATACGCAGTATTTT

V: TRBV27
J: TRBJ2-7
D: TRBD1
size: NA
CDR3: CASSFQGQGAFYEQYF
DNA: TGTGCCAGCAGTTTTCAGGGGCAGGGGGCATTCTACGAGCAGTACTTC

V: TRBV11-3
J: TRBJ2-6
D: TRBD1
size: NA
CDR3: CASSPRGSGSGANVLTF
DNA: TGTGCCAGCAGTCCCAGGGGGAGTGGCTCTGGGGCCAACGTCCTGACTTTC

V: TRBV6-5
J: TRBJ1-1
D: NA
size: medium-sized
CDR3: CASSYGGRLNTEAFF
DNA: TGTGCCAGCAGTTACGGGGGTCGCCTGAACACTGAAGCTTTCTTT

V: TRBV4-1
J: TRBJ2-3
D: TRBD1
size: NA
CDR3: CASSQDQERTGGTDTQYF
DNA: TGCGCCAGCAGCCAAGACCAAGAGCGGACAGGGGGCACAGATACGCAGTATTTT

V: TRBV11-2
J: TRBJ2-7
D: TRBD2
size: NA
CDR3: CASSSGRGGVSSYEQYF
DNA: TGTGCCAGCAGCTCGGGACGGGGGGGCGTAAGCTCCTACGAGCAGTACTTC

V: TRBV6-5
J: TRBJ2-3
D: NA
size: NA
CDR3: CASSFCGKNTQYF
DNA: TGTGCCAGCAGTTTCTGCGGCAAAAACACGCAGTATTTC

V: TRBV6-5
J: TRBJ2-7
D: NA
size: large
CDR3: CASSYRETYEQYF
DNA: TGTGCCAGCAGCTACCGGGAGACCTACGAGCAGTACTTC

V: TRBV6-1
J: TRBJ2-7
D: NA
size: medium-sized
CDR3: CASKEAYEQYF
DNA: TGTGCCAGCAAAGAAGCCTACGAGCAGTACTTC

V: TRBV27
J: TRBJ2-3
D: TRBD2
size: medium-sized
CDR3: CASRAGARDTDTQYF
DNA: TGTGCCAGCAGAGCGGGAGCGAGGGACACAGATACGCAGTATTTT

V: TRBV4-2
J: TRBJ2-1
D: TRBD2
size: few
CDR3: CASSQDWTSGLNEQFF
DNA: TGTGCCAGCAGCCAAGATTGGACTAGCGGATTGAATGAGCAGTTCTTC

V: TRBV10-2
J: TRBJ2-1
D: NA
size: NA
CDR3: CASSGGREKNEQFF
DNA: TGCGCCAGCAGTGGAGGCAGGGAGAAGAATGAGCAGTTCTTC

V: TRBV4-1
J: TRBJ2-3
D: NA
size: NA
CDR3: CASSLGLNTDTQYF
DNA: TGCGCCAGCAGCTTGGGACTGAACACAGATACGCAGTATTTT

V: TRBV6-1
J: TRBJ2-7
D: NA
size: NA
CDR3: CASSEVHSYEQYF
DNA: TGTGCCAGCAGTGAGGTGCACTCCTACGAGCAGTACTTC

V: TRBV6-5
J: TRBJ2-7
D: NA
size: NA
CDR3: CASSYLSGSLEQYF
DNA: TGTGCCAGCAGTTATCTGTCGGGGTCCCTCGAGCAGTACTTC

V: TRBV27
J: TRBJ2-5
D: TRBD1
size: NA
CDR3: CASTGPRGRLQDTQYF
DNA: TGTGCCAGCACGGGGCCCAGGGGGCGTCTCCAAGATACCCAGTACTTC

V: TRBV6-1
J: TRBJ1-6
D: NA
size: medium-sized
CDR3: CASSTLTGLNNSPLHF
DNA: TGTGCCAGCAGCACCCTCACAGGGTTGAATAATTCACCCCTCCACTTT

V: TRBV6-1
J: TRBJ2-5
D: TRBD2
size: NA
CDR3: CASILTSGGWETQYF
DNA: TGTGCCAGCATCTTGACTAGCGGTGGATGGGAGACCCAGTACTTC

V: TRBV4-1
J: TRBJ2-4
D: NA
size: NA
CDR3: CASSQDGSRTGAKNIQYF
DNA: TGCGCCAGCAGCCAAGATGGTAGCCGAACTGGGGCCAAAAACATTCAGTACTTC

V: TRBV6-5
J: TRBJ2-7
D: NA
size: medium-sized
CDR3: CASRTGAYEQYF
DNA: TGTGCCAGCAGGACAGGTGCCTACGAGCAGTACTTC

V: TRBV19
J: TRBJ2-1
D: TRBD2
size: NA
CDR3: CASSLSGTSFYNEQFF
DNA: TGTGCCAGTAGCTTATCCGGGACTAGCTTCTACAATGAGCAGTTCTTC

V: TRBV6-1
J: TRBJ1-2
D: TRBD1
size: NA
CDR3: CASSWTGPPYGYTF
DNA: TGTGCCAGCAGCTGGACAGGGCCCCCCTATGGCTACACCTTC

V: TRBV7-2
J: TRBJ2-5
D: NA
size: NA
CDR3: CASSLAYRVEETQYF
DNA: TGTGCCAGCAGCTTAGCGTACAGGGTGGAAGAGACCCAGTACTTC

V: TRBV11-3
J: TRBJ2-5
D: NA
size: large
CDR3: CASSLDSVGEQYF
DNA: TGTGCCAGCAGCTTAGATTCCGTTGGGGAGCAGTACTTC

V: TRBV6-5
J: TRBJ1-5
D: NA
size: few
CDR3: CASSYDREQPQHF
DNA: TGTGCCAGCAGTTACGACCGGGAGCAGCCCCAGCATTTT

V: TRBV6-1
J: TRBJ2-7
D: NA
size: NA
CDR3: CASSAGTASYEQYF
DNA: TGTGCCAGCAGTGCCGGGACCGCTTCCTACGAGCAGTACTTC

V: TRBV6-1
J: TRBJ2-7
D: TRBD1
size: medium-sized
CDR3: CASRRQGEQYF
DNA: TGTGCCAGCAGAAGACAGGGCGAGCAGTACTTC

V: TRBV27
J: TRBJ2-3
D: NA
size: NA
CDR3: CASSRPGLSATDTQYF
DNA: TGTGCCAGCAGTAGACCGGGGCTGAGTGCCACAGATACGCAGTATTTC

V: TRBV6-2/TRBV6-3
J: TRBJ2-7
D: TRBD1
size: medium-sized
CDR3: CASSPGTGGFTYEQYF
DNA: TGTGCCAGCAGCCCAGGGACAGGGGGTTTCACCTACGAGCAGTACTTC

V: TRBV7-8
J: TRBJ2-2
D: TRBD2
size: NA
CDR3: CASSPVAGAPGELFF
DNA: TGTGCCAGCAGCCCTGTAGCGGGAGCCCCCGGGGAGCTGTTTTTT